This TCR beta chain was obtained from a study of neurological immune-mediated disorders (dated by TCRdb to about 2019). The study in broad terms: Among the roughly 35 multiple sclerosis patients, relapsing-remitting MS accounted for around 30 and secondary progressive MS accounted for 3. The cohort comprised 68 subjects: some 15 HAM/TSP patients, around 35 multiple sclerosis patients and around 20 healthy controls. Longitudinal samples, technical triplicates and paired sorted CD4+ and CD8+ T-cell subsets, alongside PBMC samples, were included among the 90 to 130 TCR-beta libraries. Peripheral blood TCR-beta repertoires from HTLV-I-associated myelopathy (HAM/TSP) patients, multiple sclerosis patients and healthy controls were compared by UMI-based sequencing.

The CDR3 contains 14 residues, cysteine and phenylalanine counted. Of all the DNA, just the CDR3 is kept, 42 bases in frame from base 1. The germline V end is reduced by 5 bases and the J end by 0 bases; junction bases left unmatched: 2. CDR1 and CDR2, per the germline V gene (reference sequence), are SEHNR and FQNEAQ. cDNA was synthesized by template-switch 5'RACE using a primer carrying a 10-nucleotide random unique molecular identifier by which each TCR transcript was tagged. Over 170 million TCR-beta sequences, covering 15-18 subjects, were produced in each sequencing run. The RNeasy kit was used to extract total RNA. The KAPA Real-time Library Amplification kit was used to amplify TCR-beta VDJ regions with primers targeting the TCR constant region and the 5'RACE anchor. Sample indexes and Illumina adaptors were added in a first PCR, after which library yield was increased in a second PCR. The roughly 650 bp TCR product was size-selected on a 2% E-gel SizeSelection system after Ampure bead purification. Before pooling, library quality was assessed on a Bioanalyzer, concentration was determined with Qubit, and library quantification was performed with the Kapa Library Quantification kit. An Illumina HiSeq 2500 sequenced the libraries paired-end 2 x 150 bp. To increase sequence diversity, roughly 25-31% phiX was spiked into each library pool. The study's own analysis went as follows. The UMI-based MiGEC pipeline processed quality-filtered reads and removed over 80% of raw TCR sequences during error correction. IMGT germline references were used for alignment of VDJ genes, and clonotypes were defined by a unique CDR3 amino acid sequence together with V-J genes. VDJtools evaluated clonal expansion, Shannon diversity and CDR3 relatedness (CalcPairwiseDistances, ClusterSamples); CLCbio workbench built phylogenetic trees. Using coefficient-of-variation modelling across technical triplicates, the study counted a clone as expanded if it had at least 8 unique UMIs. TCRdb handled the public reads itself, with Q25 trimming in fastp and clone calling in MiXCR, and kept productive beta chains. One record per CDR3 amino acid sequence lists the most common genes and DNA. TCRdb's processing, not the authors', yielded these V and J calls. This sample is represented by roughly 52,000 distinct CDR3 sequences; 5.8% of them were singletons. Approximately 1.5% of the sample goes to the ten largest clones.

Study-level results and caveats: No clinical or MRI features were associated with the MS cluster, and the authors said that larger cohorts are needed. No identical CDR3 amino acid sequences were shared among expanded clones across subjects, suggesting private TCR-beta repertoires in all groups. TCR clonal expansion was greatest in HAM/TSP patients and smallest in MS patients, who ranked below even healthy controls. Phylogenetic analysis grouped repertoires from 18 of 34 MS patients into a cluster of related CDR3 sequences, suggesting a possible repertoire-level signature.

This clonotype has at least ten counts. The antigen it binds to is not known. No much larger clone exists at a distance of one base, and base qualities are not known. Sorted-subset TCR libraries were prepared from around 1 million sorted CD4+ or CD8+ T cells. The multiple sclerosis patients were enrolled in a US clinical protocol that evaluated disease progression with magnetic resonance imaging. Peripheral blood was subjected to Ficoll-Hypaque density gradient centrifugation to isolate PBMCs, which were then cryopreserved in liquid nitrogen. Paired sorted CD4+ and CD8+ subsets came from healthy controls, HAM/TSP patients and MS patients.

The chain was built from TRBV7-9 and TRBJ2-3, with 7 junctional bases fitting TRBD1. The sequencing sample was made of CD4+ T cells from blood. The source is a woman aged 18-30 years with multiple sclerosis. DNA sequence: TGTGCCAGCAGCGCGGACAGGAGCACAGATACGCAGTATTTT. The encoded protein is CASSADRSTDTQYF.